These 4 T cell receptor beta chains were all obtained from the same sample, sequenced in a study of blood T cell repertoires in COVID-19. Repertoires were generated with immunoSEQ multiplex PCR, while TCRdb's copy carries only in-frame clones and drops some. There are 100,000 or so clones in the sample; more than 75% occur only once, and around 7% lies in the top ten. Sequenced: peripheral blood. Every receptor here comes from a man aged 45 to 65 with active or convalescent COVID-19.

The V and J genes are TRBV25-1 and TRBJ1-4; D ambiguous. V was clipped by 1 base and J by 4 bases, with 7 bases between them. In germline, CDR1 is MGHDK, CDR2 SYGVNS. There are 14 residues in the CDR3. The CDR3 region has the DNA TGTGCCAGCAGTGAATCGGAGATTAATGAAAAACTGTTTTTT. Encoded protein: CASSESEINEKLFF.

This chain joins TRBV2 and TRBJ2-6; D ambiguous. The V and J ends lost 1 base and 0 bases respectively, with 4 bases between them. Germline-derived CDR1 and CDR2 are SNHLY and FYNNEI. The CDR3 consists of 15 residues. Here the CDR3 reads CASSEEHSGANVLTF. The DNA for the CDR3 is TGTGCCAGCAGTGAAGAGCACTCTGGGGCCAACGTCCTGACTTTC.

The genes are TRBV29-1 and TRBJ2-1; TRBD2 aligns across 8 bases. The CDR3 covers 15 residues. Germline lookup yields CDR1 SQVTM and CDR2 ANQGSEA. V gave up 0 bases and J gave up 7 bases; unmatched junction bases: 8. The CDR3 reads CSVEDPGGGSNEQFF. CDR3 bases: TGCAGCGTTGAAGATCCGGGCGGGGGGTCGAATGAGCAGTTCTTC.

This chain joins TRBV24-1 and TRBJ2-1; TRBD2 aligns across 14 bases. The length of the CDR3 is 17 residues. Looked up from germline, CDR1 is KGHDR and CDR2 is SFDVKD. With 1 base clipped from V and 4 bases from J, the junction kept 2 bases outside the gene matches. CDR3 DNA: TGTGCCACCAGTGATTTATGGACTAGCGGGGGGTACAATGAGCAGTTCTTC. Translated: CATSDLWTSGGYNEQFF.